This is a list of T cell receptor beta chains from one sample in a study of T cell repertoires in cytomegalovirus infection. TCRdb re-called the reads through MiXCR, storing one row per CDR3 protein. The top ten clones hold about 2.8% of a sample with roughly 720,000 distinct CDR3 sequences, less than 40% of them seen once. The sample taken for sequencing was PBMCs. These receptor sequences come from a human donor in good health (CMV status not recorded). Some clones in this sample may be carry-over from other donors' samples. The CDR3 runs from the conserved cysteine through the conserved F or W. Fields, in order: J gene, clone size, D gene, V gene, CDR3 protein, CDR3 DNA. D genes are given only for firm matches. A row's size may be missing; if present it is once, few, many or a size class.

TRBJ2-7	many	TRBD2	TRBV7-2	CASSPFGLGGSLLYEQYF	TGTGCCAGCAGCCCCTTCGGATTGGGCGGGAGCCTGTTATACGAGCAGTACTTC
TRBJ1-4	.	.	TRBV19	CASTQRYGGRNEKLFF	TGTGCCAGTACCCAACGATATGGGGGGCGTAACGAAAAACTGTTTTTT
TRBJ2-7	.	TRBD1	TRBV27	CASRKQGNRVYEQYF	TGTGCCAGCAGAAAACAGGGGAATCGCGTCTACGAGCAGTACTTC
TRBJ2-1	.	.	TRBV6-6	CASSDVGYNEQFF	TGTGCCAGCAGTGATGTCGGATACAATGAGCAGTTCTTC
TRBJ1-4	few	.	TRBV6-6	CASSYDRHDEKLFF	TGTGCCAGCAGTTACGACAGGCATGATGAAAAACTGTTTTTT
TRBJ1-3	.	.	TRBV7-2	CASSSGPVSVGNTIYF	TGTGCCAGCAGCTCTGGGCCAGTTTCAGTAGGAAACACCATATATTTT
TRBJ1-5	.	.	TRBV4-2	CASSKDWGAQPQHF	TGTGCCAGCAGCAAAGATTGGGGGGCCCAGCCCCAGCATTTT
TRBJ1-2	few	.	TRBV6-1	CASSEGPGPNYGYTF	TGTGCCAGCAGTGAAGGTCCAGGGCCTAACTATGGCTACACCTTC
TRBJ1-1	.	TRBD1	TRBV6-5	CASSPWTGGTEAFF	TGTGCCAGCAGTCCTTGGACAGGGGGCACTGAAGCTTTCTTT
TRBJ1-5	.	.	TRBV4-1	CASRASSANNQPQHF	TGCGCCAGCAGGGCGTCCTCAGCAAACAATCAGCCCCAGCATTTT
TRBJ2-7	once	TRBD1	TRBV28	CARSSTGGFSYEQYF	TGTGCCAGAAGTTCGACAGGGGGCTTCTCCTACGAGCAGTACTTC
TRBJ2-2	.	.	TRBV11-2	CASSLGHYTGELFF	TGTGCCAGCAGCCTCGGACACTACACCGGGGAGCTGTTTTTT
TRBJ2-7	few	.	TRBV20-1	CSASPWLGWFVYEQYF	TGCAGTGCTAGTCCCTGGCTGGGTTGGTTCGTCTACGAGCAGTACTTC
TRBJ2-7	.	TRBD2	TRBV7-3	CASSLTGAGGPSYEQYF	TGTGCCAGCAGCTTAACGGGGGCGGGGGGGCCCTCCTACGAGCAGTACTTC
TRBJ1-5	few	.	TRBV5-8	CASSPGQRRQPQHF	TGTGCCAGCAGCCCAGGACAGCGGCGACAGCCCCAGCATTTT
TRBJ2-1	.	TRBD2	TRBV7-2	CASSLAPGLAGLKSHNEQFF	TGTGCCAGCAGCTTAGCCCCGGGACTAGCGGGACTCAAATCCCACAATGAGCAGTTCTTC
TRBJ2-1	.	.	TRBV20-1	CSARDDGYSYNEQFF	TGCAGTGCTAGAGATGACGGATACTCCTACAATGAGCAGTTCTTC
TRBJ1-5	.	.	TRBV6-1	CASSTTPRYQPQHF	TGTGCCAGCAGTACGACACCAAGGTACCAGCCCCAGCATTTT
TRBJ2-1	few	TRBD1	TRBV5-5	CASSLGRDSYQFF	TGTGCCAGCAGCTTGGGCCGGGACAGCTATCAGTTCTTC
TRBJ2-2	few	TRBD1	TRBV27	CASSPEDRGEDTGELFF	TGTGCCAGCAGTCCGGAAGACAGGGGAGAGGACACCGGGGAGCTGTTTTTT
TRBJ1-5	.	.	TRBV20-1	CSASSLTQGEGQPQHF	TGCAGTGCTTCTAGCCTCACACAGGGTGAGGGGCAGCCCCAGCATTTT
TRBJ2-7	.	TRBD1	TRBV11-2	CASSSRDRGQYEQYF	TGTGCCAGCAGCTCCCGGGACAGGGGGCAATACGAGCAGTACTTC
TRBJ1-1	many	.	TRBV7-9	CASSLAGHLNTEAFF	TGTGCCAGCAGCTTAGCCGGACACCTGAACACTGAAGCTTTCTTT
TRBJ2-3	few	TRBD2	TRBV7-2	CASSLALLAGGSTDTQYF	TGTGCCAGCAGCTTAGCGCTGCTAGCGGGGGGTAGCACAGATACGCAGTATTTT
TRBJ2-3	few	.	TRBV5-1	CASSQGQGLPDTQYF	TGCGCCAGCAGTCAGGGGCAGGGGTTACCAGATACGCAGTATTTT
TRBJ2-7	.	TRBD1	TRBV2	CASSEAEDRGDYEQYF	TGTGCCAGCAGTGAAGCGGAGGACAGGGGTGACTACGAGCAGTACTTC
TRBJ1-4	few	.	TRBV5-1	CASSGGPRTAYEKLFF	TGCGCCAGCAGCGGGGGCCCAAGGACAGCTTATGAAAAACTGTTTTTT
TRBJ1-4	few	.	TRBV4-1	CASSRPFESTARNEKLFF	TGCGCCAGCAGCCGCCCTTTCGAGAGCACAGCCAGGAATGAAAAACTGTTTTTT
TRBJ2-5	few	TRBD2	TRBV20-1	CSARDGAGAWETQYF	TGCAGTGCTAGAGATGGAGCGGGAGCATGGGAGACCCAGTACTTC
TRBJ1-4	many	TRBD1	TRBV12-3/TRBV12-4	CASSLARTGPNEKLFF	TGTGCCAGCAGTTTAGCCCGGACAGGGCCTAATGAAAAACTGTTTTTT
TRBJ1-2	few	.	TRBV19	CASLGYGYTF	TGTGCCAGTTTGGGCTATGGCTACACCTTC
TRBJ2-7	.	.	TRBV7-9	CASSSSIAVVGEQYF	TGTGCCAGCAGTTCCTCCATTGCGGTTGTTGGCGAGCAGTACTTC
TRBJ1-1	.	.	TRBV28	CASSLYPGTENTEAFF	TGTGCCAGCAGTTTATATCCCGGCACGGAGAACACTGAAGCTTTCTTT
TRBJ1-1	many	.	TRBV6-5	CASSYSIVGFPMNTEAFF	TGTGCCAGCAGTTACTCGATCGTAGGGTTCCCTATGAACACTGAAGCTTTCTTT
TRBJ2-1	.	TRBD2	TRBV4-2	CASSHLAGDPYNEQFF	TGTGCCAGCAGCCACTTAGCGGGGGATCCCTACAATGAGCAGTTCTTC
TRBJ1-5	many	.	TRBV2	CASREDRFNQPQHF	TGTGCCAGCAGGGAAGACAGATTTAATCAGCCCCAGCATTTT
TRBJ2-2	.	TRBD1	TRBV6-1	CASSALGQGGWGTGELFF	TGTGCCAGCAGTGCTCTGGGACAGGGGGGATGGGGCACCGGGGAGCTGTTTTTT
TRBJ2-6	few	TRBD2	TRBV19	CASSIAGGPSGANVLTF	TGTGCCAGTAGTATCGCGGGAGGGCCCTCTGGGGCCAACGTCCTGACTTTC
TRBJ2-1	.	.	TRBV19	CASSMDSLGYNEQFF	TGTGCCAGTAGTATGGACAGTTTAGGCTACAATGAGCAGTTCTTC
TRBJ1-5	few	.	TRBV29-1	CSAQQGTGPNQPQHF	TGCAGCGCCCAACAGGGCACGGGTCCTAATCAGCCCCAGCATTTT
TRBJ1-4	many	.	TRBV7-6	CASSLMTPRDEKLFF	TGTGCCAGCAGCTTAATGACCCCGAGGGACGAAAAACTGTTTTTT
TRBJ2-1	.	TRBD1	TRBV3-1	CASSLQGAGEQFF	TGTGCCAGCAGCCTACAGGGGGCCGGTGAGCAGTTCTTC
TRBJ1-1	.	.	TRBV7-2	CASSYGSGLLSTEAFF	TGTGCCAGCAGCTACGGGTCAGGGTTGTTGAGCACTGAAGCTTTCTTT
TRBJ1-1	.	TRBD1	TRBV19	CASSTPGTGQTEAFF	TGTGCCAGTAGTACCCCCGGGACAGGGCAAACTGAAGCTTTCTTT
TRBJ1-5	many	.	TRBV7-9	CASSLAPGVNQPQHF	TGTGCCAGCAGCTTAGCCCCAGGAGTAAATCAGCCCCAGCATTTT
TRBJ1-1	few	.	TRBV7-3	CASSLIDQAEAFF	TGTGCCAGCAGCCTAATAGACCAGGCTGAAGCTTTCTTT
TRBJ2-6	.	.	TRBV12-3/TRBV12-4	CASSWGGSGANVLTF	TGTGCCAGCAGTTGGGGCGGGTCTGGGGCCAACGTCCTGACTTTC
TRBJ1-2	few	.	TRBV6-2/TRBV6-3	CASSYRTWDGYTF	TGTGCCAGCAGTTACCGGACATGGGATGGCTACACCTTC
TRBJ2-7	.	TRBD1	TRBV12-3/TRBV12-4	CASTRTGVLSYEQYF	TGTGCCAGCACTAGGACAGGGGTTCTCTCCTACGAGCAGTACTTC
TRBJ2-2	few	.	TRBV14	CASSRRTVRDTGELFF	TGTGCCAGCAGCCGGAGGACCGTTAGAGACACCGGGGAGCTGTTTTTT
TRBJ2-2	few	TRBD1	TRBV12-3/TRBV12-4	CASSAQGTSDGELFF	TGTGCCAGCAGTGCACAGGGGACCTCAGACGGGGAGCTGTTTTTT
TRBJ2-2	.	TRBD2	TRBV5-1	CASVSGEGNTGELFF	TGCGCCAGCGTGTCCGGGGAGGGGAACACCGGGGAGCTGTTTTTT
TRBJ2-1	few	.	TRBV28	CASSFLDGAYNEQFF	TGTGCCAGCAGCTTTCTAGACGGGGCCTACAATGAGCAGTTCTTC
TRBJ1-3	.	.	TRBV5-1	CASSFYSSGNTIYF	TGCGCCAGCAGCTTTTACAGCTCTGGAAACACCATATATTTT
TRBJ1-6	many	.	TRBV7-8	CASSLDDNSPLHF	TGTGCCAGCAGCTTAGACGATAATTCACCCCTCCACTTT